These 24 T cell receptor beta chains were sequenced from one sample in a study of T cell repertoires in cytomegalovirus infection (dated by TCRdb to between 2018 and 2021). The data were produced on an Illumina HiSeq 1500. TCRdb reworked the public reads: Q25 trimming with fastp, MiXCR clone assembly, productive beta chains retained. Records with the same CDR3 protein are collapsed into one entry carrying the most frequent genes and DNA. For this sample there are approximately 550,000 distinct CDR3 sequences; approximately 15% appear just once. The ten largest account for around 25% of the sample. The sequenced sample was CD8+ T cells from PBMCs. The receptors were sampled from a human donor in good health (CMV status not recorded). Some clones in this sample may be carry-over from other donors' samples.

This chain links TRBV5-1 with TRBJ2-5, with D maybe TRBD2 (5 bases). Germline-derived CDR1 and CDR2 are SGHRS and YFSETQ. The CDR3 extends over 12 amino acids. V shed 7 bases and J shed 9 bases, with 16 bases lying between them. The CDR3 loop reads CASAPPTGAQYF. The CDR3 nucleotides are TGCGCCAGCGCTCCCCCCACCGGGGCCCAGTACTTC.

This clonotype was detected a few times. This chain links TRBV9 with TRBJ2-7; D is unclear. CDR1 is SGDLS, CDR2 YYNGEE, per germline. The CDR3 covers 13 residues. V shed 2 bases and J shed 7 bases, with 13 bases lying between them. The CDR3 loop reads CASSVNGKREQYF. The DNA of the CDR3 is TGTGCCAGCAGCGTTAATGGAAAAAGGGAGCAGTACTTC.

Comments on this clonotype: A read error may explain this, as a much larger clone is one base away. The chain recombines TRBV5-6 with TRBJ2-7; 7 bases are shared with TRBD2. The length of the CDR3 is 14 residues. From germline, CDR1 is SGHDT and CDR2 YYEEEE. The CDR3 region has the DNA TGTGCCAGCAGCTTCAGCAAGCGGGACTACGAGCAGCACTTC. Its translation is CASSFSKRDYEQHF.

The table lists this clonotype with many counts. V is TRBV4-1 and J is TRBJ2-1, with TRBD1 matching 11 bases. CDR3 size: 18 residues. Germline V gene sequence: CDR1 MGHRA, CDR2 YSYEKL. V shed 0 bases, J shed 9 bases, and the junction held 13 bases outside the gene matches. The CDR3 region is CASSQDFGVGQGAVEQFF. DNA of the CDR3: TGCGCCAGCAGCCAAGATTTTGGAGTAGGACAGGGGGCAGTTGAGCAGTTCTTC.

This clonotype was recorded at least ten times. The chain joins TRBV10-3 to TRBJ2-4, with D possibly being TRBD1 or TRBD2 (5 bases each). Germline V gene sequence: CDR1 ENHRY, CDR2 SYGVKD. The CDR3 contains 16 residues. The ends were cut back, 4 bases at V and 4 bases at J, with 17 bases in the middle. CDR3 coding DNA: TGTGCCATCAGTGGGGATATTACCTGGGGGAAAAACATTCAGTACTTC. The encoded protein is CAISGDITWGKNIQYF.

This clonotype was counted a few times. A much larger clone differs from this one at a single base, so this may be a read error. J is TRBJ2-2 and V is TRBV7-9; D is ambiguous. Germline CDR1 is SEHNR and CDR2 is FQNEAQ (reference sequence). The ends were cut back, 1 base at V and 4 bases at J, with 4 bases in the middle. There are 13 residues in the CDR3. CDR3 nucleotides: TGTGCCAGCAGCTTAGAAAGCACCGGGGAGCTGTTTTTT. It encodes CASSLESTGELFF. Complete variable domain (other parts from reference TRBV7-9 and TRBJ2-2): DTGVSQNPRHKITKRGQNVTFRCDPISEHNRLYWYRQTLGQGPEFLTYFQNEAQLEKSRLLSDRFSAERPKGSFSTLEIQRTEQGDSAMYLCASSLESTGELFFGEGSRLTVL.

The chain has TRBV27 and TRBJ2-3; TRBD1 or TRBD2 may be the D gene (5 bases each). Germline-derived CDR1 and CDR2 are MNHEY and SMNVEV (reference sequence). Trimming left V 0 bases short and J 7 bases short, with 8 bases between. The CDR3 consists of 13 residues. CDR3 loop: CASSLSRGHTQYF. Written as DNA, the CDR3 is TGTGCCAGCAGTTTATCGAGGGGACATACGCAGTATTTT.

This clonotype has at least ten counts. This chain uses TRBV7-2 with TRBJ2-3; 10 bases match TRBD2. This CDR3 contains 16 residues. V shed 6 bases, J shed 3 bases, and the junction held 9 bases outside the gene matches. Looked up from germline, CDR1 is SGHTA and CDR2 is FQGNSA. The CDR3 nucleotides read TGTGCCAGCAGTCTAACTAGCGGGATGGCTACAGATACGCAGTATTTT. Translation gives CASSLTSGMATDTQYF.

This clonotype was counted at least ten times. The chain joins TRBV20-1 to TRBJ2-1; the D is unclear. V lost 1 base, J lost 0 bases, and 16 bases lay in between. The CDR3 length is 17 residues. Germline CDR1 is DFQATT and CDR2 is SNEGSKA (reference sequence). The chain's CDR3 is CSARAIVHNGSYNEQFF. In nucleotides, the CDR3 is TGCAGTGCTAGAGCGATCGTGCATAATGGCTCCTACAATGAGCAGTTCTTC.

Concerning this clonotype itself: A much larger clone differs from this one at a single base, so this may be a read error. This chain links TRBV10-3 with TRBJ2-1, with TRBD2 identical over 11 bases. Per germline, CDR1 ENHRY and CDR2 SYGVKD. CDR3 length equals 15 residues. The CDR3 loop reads CAIRLAGGRYNEQLF. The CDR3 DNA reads TGTGCCATCAGGTTAGCGGGAGGGCGCTACAATGAGCAGCTCTTC.

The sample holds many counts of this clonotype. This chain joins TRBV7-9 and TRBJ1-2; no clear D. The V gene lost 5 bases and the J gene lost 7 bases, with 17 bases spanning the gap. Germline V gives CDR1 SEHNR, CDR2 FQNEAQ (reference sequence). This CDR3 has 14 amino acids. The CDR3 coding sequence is TGTGCCAGCAGCCCCCCGAGCATCTATGTTGGCTACACCTTC. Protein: CASSPPSIYVGYTF.

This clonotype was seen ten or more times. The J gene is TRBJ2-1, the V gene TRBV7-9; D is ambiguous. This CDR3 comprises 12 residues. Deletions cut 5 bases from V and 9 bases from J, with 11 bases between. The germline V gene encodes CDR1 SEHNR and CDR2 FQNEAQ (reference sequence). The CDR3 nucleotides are TGTGCCAGCAGCCCGGCGAAGCCTGAGCAGTTCTTC. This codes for CASSPAKPEQFF.

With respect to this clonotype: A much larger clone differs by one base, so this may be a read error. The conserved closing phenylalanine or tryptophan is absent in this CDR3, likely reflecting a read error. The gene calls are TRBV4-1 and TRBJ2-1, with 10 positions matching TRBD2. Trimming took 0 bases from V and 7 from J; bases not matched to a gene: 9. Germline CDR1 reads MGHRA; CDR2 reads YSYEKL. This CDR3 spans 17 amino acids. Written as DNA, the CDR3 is TGCGCCAGCAGCCAAGAACCTTTAGCGGGGGGCGGGAATGAGCAGTTCTTA. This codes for CASSQEPLAGGGNEQFL.

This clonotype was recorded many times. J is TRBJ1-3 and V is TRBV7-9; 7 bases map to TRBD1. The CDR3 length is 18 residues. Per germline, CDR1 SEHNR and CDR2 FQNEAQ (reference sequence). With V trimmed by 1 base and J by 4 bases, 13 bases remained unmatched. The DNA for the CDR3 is TGTGCCAGCAGCTTAGGATTCGGCCCAACAGGGGCGGGAAACACCATATATTTT. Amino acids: CASSLGFGPTGAGNTIYF.

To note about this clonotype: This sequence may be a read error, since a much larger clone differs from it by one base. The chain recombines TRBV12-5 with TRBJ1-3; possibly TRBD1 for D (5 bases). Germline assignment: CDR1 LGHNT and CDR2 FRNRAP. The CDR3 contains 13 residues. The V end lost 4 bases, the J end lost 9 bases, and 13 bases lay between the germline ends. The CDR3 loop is CASGSGTAATIYF. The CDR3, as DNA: TGTGCTAGTGGTTCGGGGACTGCTGCCACCATATATTTT.

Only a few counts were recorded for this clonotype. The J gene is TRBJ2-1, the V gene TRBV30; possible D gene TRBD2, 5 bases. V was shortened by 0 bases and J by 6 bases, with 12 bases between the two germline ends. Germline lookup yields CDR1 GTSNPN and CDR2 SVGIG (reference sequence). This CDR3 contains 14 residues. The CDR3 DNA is TGTGCCTGGAGTGTAACTCTAGCTGGCAATGAGCAGTTCTTC. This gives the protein CAWSVTLAGNEQFF.

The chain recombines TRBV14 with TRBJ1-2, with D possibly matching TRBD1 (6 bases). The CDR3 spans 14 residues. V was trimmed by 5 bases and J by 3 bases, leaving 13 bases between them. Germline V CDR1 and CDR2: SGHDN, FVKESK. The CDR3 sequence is CASSNRDTYYGYTF. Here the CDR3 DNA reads TGTGCCAGCAGCAACCGGGACACCTACTATGGCTACACCTTC.

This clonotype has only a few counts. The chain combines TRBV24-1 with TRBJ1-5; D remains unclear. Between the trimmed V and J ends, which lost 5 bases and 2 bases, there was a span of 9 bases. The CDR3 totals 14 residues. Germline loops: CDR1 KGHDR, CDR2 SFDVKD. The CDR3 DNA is TGTGCCACCAGTGTGGGAATTGGCAATCAGCCCCAGCATTTT. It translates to CATSVGIGNQPQHF.

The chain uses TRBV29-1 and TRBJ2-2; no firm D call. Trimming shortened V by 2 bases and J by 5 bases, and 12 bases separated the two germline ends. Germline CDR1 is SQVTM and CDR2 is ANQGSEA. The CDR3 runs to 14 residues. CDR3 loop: CSVEPESLTGELFF. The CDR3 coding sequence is TGCAGCGTTGAACCCGAATCGCTTACCGGGGAGCTGTTTTTT.

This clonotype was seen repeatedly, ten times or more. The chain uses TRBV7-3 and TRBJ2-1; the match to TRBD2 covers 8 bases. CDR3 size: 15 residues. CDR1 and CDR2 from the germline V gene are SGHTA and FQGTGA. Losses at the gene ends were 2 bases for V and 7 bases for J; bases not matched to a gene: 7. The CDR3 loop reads CASSLSGGAVNEQFF. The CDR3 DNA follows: TGTGCCAGCAGCTTATCGGGGGGGGCCGTAAATGAGCAGTTCTTC.

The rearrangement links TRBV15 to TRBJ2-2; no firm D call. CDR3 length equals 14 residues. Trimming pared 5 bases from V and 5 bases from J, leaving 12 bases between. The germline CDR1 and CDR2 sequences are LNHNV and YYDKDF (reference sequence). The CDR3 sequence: CATSHSENTGELFF. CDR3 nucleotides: TGTGCCACCAGCCACAGCGAAAATACCGGGGAGCTGTTTTTT.

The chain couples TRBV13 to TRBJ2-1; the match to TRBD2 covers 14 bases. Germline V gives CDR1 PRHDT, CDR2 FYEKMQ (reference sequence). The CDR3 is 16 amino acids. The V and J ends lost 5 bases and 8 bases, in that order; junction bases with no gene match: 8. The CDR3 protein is CASSPRTSGRLYEQFF. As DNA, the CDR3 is TGTGCCAGCAGCCCGAGGACTAGCGGGAGGTTATATGAGCAGTTCTTC.

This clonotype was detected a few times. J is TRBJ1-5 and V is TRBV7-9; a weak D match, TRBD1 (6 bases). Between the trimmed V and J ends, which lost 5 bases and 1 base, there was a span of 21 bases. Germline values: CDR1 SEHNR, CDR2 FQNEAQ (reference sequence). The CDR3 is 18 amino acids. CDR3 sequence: CASSLDRSQHGSNQPQHF. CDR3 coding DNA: TGTGCCAGCAGCCTCGACAGGTCCCAGCATGGGAGCAATCAGCCCCAGCATTTT.

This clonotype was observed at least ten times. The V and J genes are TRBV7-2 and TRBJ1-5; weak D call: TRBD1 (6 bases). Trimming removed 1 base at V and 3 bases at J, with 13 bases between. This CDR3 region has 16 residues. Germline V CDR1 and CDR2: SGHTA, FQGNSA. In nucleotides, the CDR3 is TGTGCCAGCAGCTTAGAGGGGGGGTATGACAATCAGCCCCAGCATTTT. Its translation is CASSLEGGYDNQPQHF.